Reported below is one T cell receptor beta chain. The sample belongs to a study of control samples from healthy donors and cancer patients. The CDR3 is 14 amino acids. Germline V gene data show CDR1 as MNHEY and CDR2 as SMNVEV (reference sequence). Trimming shortened V by 4 bases and J by 2 bases, and 10 bases separated the two germline ends. Sequencing used immunoSEQ multiplex PCR; TCRdb keeps in-frame clones, though not all of them. The sample yields roughly 80,000 clones, roughly 84% seen once. The chain links TRBV27 to TRBJ2-3; D is uncertain. The material sequenced was blood. The origin of this receptor is a woman between 50 and 59 years old in good health. CDR3 nucleotide sequence: TGTGCCAGCAGTTATGGCGGATACACAGATACGCAGTATTTT. It encodes CASSYGGYTDTQYF.